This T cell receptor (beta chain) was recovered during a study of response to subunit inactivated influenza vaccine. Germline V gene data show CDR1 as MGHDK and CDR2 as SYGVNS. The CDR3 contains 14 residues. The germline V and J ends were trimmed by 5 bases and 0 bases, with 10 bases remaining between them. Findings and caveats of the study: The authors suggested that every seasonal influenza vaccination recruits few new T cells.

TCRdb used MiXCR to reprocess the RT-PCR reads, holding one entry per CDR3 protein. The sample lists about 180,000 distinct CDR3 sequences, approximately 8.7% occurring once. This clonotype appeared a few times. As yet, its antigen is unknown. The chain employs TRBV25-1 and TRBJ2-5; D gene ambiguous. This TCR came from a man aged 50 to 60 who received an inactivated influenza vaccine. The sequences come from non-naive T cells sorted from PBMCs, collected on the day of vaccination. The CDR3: CASSPVGYQETQYF. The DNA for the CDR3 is TGTGCCAGCAGTCCGGTTGGTTACCAAGAGACCCAGTACTTC.